The clone carrying this TCR beta chain has only a few counts. Its specificity is not known. This sample is drawn from a study of identical twins. Healthy Caucasian donors formed the entire cohort. Template switching added a universal primer site, and cDNA bore unique molecular identifiers. TCRdb passed the 5' RACE reads through MiXCR, listing each CDR3 protein once. In the table there are about 240,000 distinct CDR3 sequences, 6% to 8% of which are singletons. The CDR3 has 17 amino acids. Trimming pared 1 base from V and 4 bases from J, leaving 18 bases between. Germline CDR1 and CDR2: MGHRA and YSYEKL. Regarding the study as a whole: Beta clonotypes that were abundant in cord blood contained fewer insertions, a pattern absent from memory repertoires.

This same sample was also part of a study on yellow fever vaccine responses in identical twins.

The chain combines TRBV4-1 with TRBJ2-3; D may be TRBD2 (5 bases). The sequence derives from a young woman in good health. The specimen was CD8+ T cells sorted from blood. The CDR3 loop is CASSQGPILVGADTQYF. For the CDR3, the DNA is TGCGCCAGCAGCCAAGGGCCGATACTAGTCGGTGCAGATACGCAGTATTTT.